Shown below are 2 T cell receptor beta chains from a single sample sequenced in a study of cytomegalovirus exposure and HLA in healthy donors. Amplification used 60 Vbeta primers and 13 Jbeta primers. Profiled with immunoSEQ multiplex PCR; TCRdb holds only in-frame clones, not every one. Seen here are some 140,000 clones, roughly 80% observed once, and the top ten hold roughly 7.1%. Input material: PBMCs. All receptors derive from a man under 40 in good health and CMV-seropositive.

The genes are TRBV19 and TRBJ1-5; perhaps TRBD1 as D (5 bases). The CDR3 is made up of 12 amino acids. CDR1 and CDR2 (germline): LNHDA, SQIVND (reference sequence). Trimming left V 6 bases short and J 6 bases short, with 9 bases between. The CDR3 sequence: CASRAGFQPQHF. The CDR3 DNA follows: TGTGCCAGTAGAGCAGGGTTTCAGCCCCAGCATTTT.

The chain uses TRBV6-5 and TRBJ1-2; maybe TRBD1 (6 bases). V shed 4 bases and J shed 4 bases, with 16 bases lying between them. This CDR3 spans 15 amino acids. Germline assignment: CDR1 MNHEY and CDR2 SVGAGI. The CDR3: CASSLQGPVSYGYTF. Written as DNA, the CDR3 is TGTGCCAGCAGTTTACAGGGACCGGTGAGCTATGGCTACACCTTC.